The 4 T cell receptor beta chains below come from one sample, sequenced in a study of cytomegalovirus exposure and HLA in healthy donors (dated by TCRdb to the late 2010s). The library was generated by the immunoSEQ multiplex PCR assay. For the multiplex PCR, a mixture combining 60 forward primers for TCR Vbeta segments and 13 reverse primers for TCR Jbeta segments was used. TCRdb obtained this table from immuneACCESS and retained in-frame rearrangements with V and J assigned. These tables miss some clones; where compared with another copy, unresolved V genes account for less than half of the shortfall, and the remainder is unexplained. The sample has 150,000 to 200,000 clones on record, 84% of them singletons. Under 8% of the sample goes to the ten largest clones. The sample consisted of PBMCs. The source is a man between 50 and 59 years old in good health and CMV-seropositive.

The chain recombines TRBV5-8 with TRBJ1-2; 8 nucleotides align to TRBD1. With 1 base clipped from V and 2 bases from J, the junction kept 1 base outside the gene matches. This CDR3 has 14 residues. From germline, CDR1 is SGHTS and CDR2 YDEGEE. This chain's CDR3 is CASSLQGANYGYTF. The CDR3 region has the DNA TGTGCCAGCAGCTTGCAGGGGGCGAACTATGGCTACACCTTC.

This sequence joins TRBV11-2 and TRBJ2-1; the match to TRBD2 covers 13 bases. V shed 0 bases and J 6 bases; nucleotides not matched to a gene: 11. The CDR3 is made up of 19 amino acids. CDR1 SGHAT and CDR2 FQNNGV come from the germline V gene. The CDR3: CASSLEVRTSGGMGNEQFF. The CDR3 DNA reads as TGTGCCAGCAGCTTAGAGGTTCGGACTAGCGGGGGTATGGGCAATGAGCAGTTCTTC.

The sample holds a few counts of this clone. The chain carries TRBV5-4 and TRBJ1-1, with TRBD1 matching 8 bases. The CDR3 spans 15 residues. Trimming at V came to 1 base and at J to 1 base, leaving 3 bases not matched to a gene. CDR1 and CDR2 from the germline V gene are SGHNT and YYREEE (reference sequence). CDR3 nucleotides: TGTGCCAGCAGCTTGCCAGGGGGCAAGAACACTGAAGCTTTCTTT. The encoded protein is CASSLPGGKNTEAFF.

A few counts support this clone. The chain recombines TRBV27 with TRBJ2-1; 11 bases match TRBD1. Germline V gene sequence: CDR1 MNHEY, CDR2 SMNVEV (reference sequence). There are 14 residues in the CDR3. With 6 bases clipped from V and 8 bases from J, the junction kept 6 bases outside the gene matches. CDR3 nucleotide sequence: TGTGCCAGCAGCCCCGGGACAGGGGGTCATGAGCAGTTCTTC. It encodes CASSPGTGGHEQFF.